The subject of this entry is one TCR beta chain. Its antigen remains unknown. The source of the sample is a study of relationships among human T cell subsets. Whole-study results and caveats: Bead-based sorting did not rule out CD4+CD8+ double-positive cells.

The T cell receptor alpha and beta CDR3 regions were amplified from mRNA by semiquantitative ARM-PCR. ARM-PCR used tagged nested gene-specific primers, then communal superprimers for exponential amplification. First-round products served as template after exonuclease removal of nested primers. TCRdb recomputed calls from the multiplex PCR reads with MiXCR, one row per CDR3 protein. Counted here are 10,000 to 15,000 distinct CDR3 sequences, roughly two thirds occurring once; the ten biggest clones make up 30%. V was cut by 4 bases and J by 8 bases, with 14 bases left in between. From germline, CDR1 is SGHDN and CDR2 FVKESK. The CDR3 has 13 amino acids. Th1 cells were collected as flow-through following bead selections for CD25, CD56 and CD294. T cell subsets were isolated with antibody-coated magnetic beads.

Material for sequencing was CD4+ Th1 cells sorted from blood. The clonotype comes from a man aged 40-49 years in good health. J is TRBJ1-2 and V is TRBV14; a possible D gene is TRBD1 (5 bases). The chain's CDR3 is CASSLPLTAGYTF. The CDR3 coding sequence is TGTGCCAGCAGCCTTCCGCTGACAGCCGGCTACACCTTC.